The next 27 T cell receptor beta chains were all read from a single sample in a study of CD8 T cells in ankylosing spondylitis. TCRdb itself ran the 5' RACE reads through MiXCR, one entry per CDR3 protein. Among under 55,000 distinct CDR3 sequences listed, approximately 7.4% were seen once. Input material: blood, either unsorted or a sorted T cell fraction (not recorded which). These receptors were obtained from a female donor with ankylosing spondylitis or in good health (not recorded which).

This clonotype was seen repeatedly, ten times or more. The V call is TRBV27, the J call TRBJ2-3, with D perhaps matching TRBD1 or TRBD2 (5 bases each). From germline, CDR1 is MNHEY and CDR2 SMNVEV (reference sequence). CDR3 length: 16 amino acids. Trimming took 6 bases from V and 0 from J, leaving 16 bases between them. CDR3: CASRRFGTASTDTQYF. In DNA, the CDR3 is TGTGCCAGCAGACGTTTCGGGACGGCTAGCACAGATACGCAGTATTTT.

The chain is built from TRBV7-2 and TRBJ2-7; tentatively, D is TRBD1 (6 bases). The germline gives CDR1 SGHTA, CDR2 FQGNSA. The V end was cut by 1 base, the J end by 0 bases, with 10 bases between. This CDR3 spans 15 amino acids. Here the CDR3 reads CASSLGDRSSYEQYF. The CDR3 DNA reads as TGTGCCAGCAGCTTAGGTGACAGGAGCTCCTACGAGCAGTACTTC.

This clonotype was recorded at least ten times. This chain links TRBV19 with TRBJ2-7; the D gene is possibly TRBD1 (6 bases). The V end was cut by 5 bases, the J end by 4 bases, with 21 bases between. This CDR3 region has 16 residues. Germline values: CDR1 LNHDA, CDR2 SQIVND (reference sequence). Here the CDR3 reads CASSPWTVLAGYEQYF. CDR3 coding DNA: TGTGCCAGTAGTCCCTGGACAGTCCTTGCAGGATACGAGCAGTACTTC.

This clonotype has at least ten counts. V and J are TRBV7-3 and TRBJ2-5, with D possibly being TRBD1 or TRBD2 (5 bases each). Looked up from germline, CDR1 is SGHTA and CDR2 is FQGTGA. The germline V and J ends were trimmed by 5 bases and 5 bases, with 18 bases remaining between them. This CDR3 has 15 residues. CDR3 sequence reads: CASSPTGQGFETQYF. CDR3 nucleotide sequence: TGTGCCAGCAGCCCCACGGGGCAGGGTTTCGAGACCCAGTACTTC.

This rearrangement joins TRBV10-3 to TRBJ1-5, with 9 nucleotides matching TRBD1. V lost 3 bases, J lost 5 bases, and 5 bases stayed unmatched. CDR3 length equals 15 residues. Germline values: CDR1 ENHRY, CDR2 SYGVKD. This chain's CDR3 is CAISDSDRGYQPQHF. CDR3 in DNA: TGTGCCATCAGTGACTCCGACAGGGGGTATCAGCCCCAGCATTTT.

This clonotype was seen repeatedly, ten times or more. The chain carries TRBV5-6 and TRBJ1-5, with D possibly TRBD1 on 6 matching bases. Deletions cut 4 bases from V and 6 bases from J, with 14 bases between. This CDR3 comprises 14 residues. Germline loops: CDR1 SGHDT, CDR2 YYEEEE. The CDR3 here is CASSGRGRGQPQHF. CDR3 coding DNA: TGTGCCAGCAGCGGGCGGGGGCGCGGTCAGCCCCAGCATTTT.

This clonotype was recorded many times. V gene TRBV12-3 or TRBV12-4 combines with J gene TRBJ2-5; the D gene is possibly TRBD1 (6 bases). The CDR3 has 13 residues. V was shortened by 6 bases and J by 5 bases, with 13 bases between the two germline ends. This CDR3 is CASRPDRSETQYF. The CDR3, as DNA: TGTGCCAGCAGACCGGACAGATCGGAGACCCAGTACTTC.

The V call is TRBV5-1, the J call TRBJ1-1, with no clear D. CDR1 and CDR2 (germline): SGHRS, YFSETQ. CDR3 length equals 14 residues. Trimming removed 1 base at V and 2 bases at J, with 9 bases between. In DNA, the CDR3 is TGCGCCAGCAGCTTGTCGTCCAGAAACACTGAAGCTTTCTTT. Translated, it gives CASSLSSRNTEAFF.

At least ten counts were recorded for this clonotype. V and J are TRBV29-1 and TRBJ2-7; maybe TRBD2 (5 bases). CDR3 length: 12 residues. Germline V CDR1 and CDR2: SQVTM, ANQGSEA. Trimming left V 3 bases short and J 6 bases short, with 12 bases between. In DNA form, the CDR3 reads TGCAGCGTTGATGGGCAGGCGGGCGAGCAGTACTTC. Its translation: CSVDGQAGEQYF.

The genes are TRBV5-5 and TRBJ1-6; 8 bases align to TRBD1. V lost 1 base and J lost 10; bases outside the gene matches: 10. The CDR3 is 16 residues long. In germline, CDR1 is SGHKS, CDR2 YYEKEE (reference sequence). CDR3 region: CASSLTDGQGVSPLHF. CDR3 nucleotide sequence: TGTGCCAGCAGCTTGACGGATGGACAGGGTGTCTCACCCCTCCACTTT.

This clonotype was seen at least ten times. The rearrangement joins TRBV5-1 to TRBJ1-5; unclear D gene. Trimming cost V 5 bases and J 2 bases, with 14 bases left between them. This CDR3 region has 15 residues. The germline CDR1 and CDR2 sequences are SGHRS and YFSETQ. The CDR3 spells CASRVVPSGNQPQHF. DNA of the CDR3: TGCGCCAGCAGGGTCGTTCCCTCAGGCAATCAGCCCCAGCATTTT.

The rearrangement joins TRBV7-9 to TRBJ2-1, with TRBD1 as a possible D gene (6 bases). This CDR3 comprises 14 residues. Between the trimmed V and J ends, which lost 9 bases and 2 bases, there was a span of 14 bases. Per the germline V gene, CDR1 is SEHNR and CDR2 is FQNEAQ (reference sequence). CDR3 nucleotides: TGTGCCAGGGTACAGGGAAATACCTACAATGAGCAGTTCTTC. Translated: CARVQGNTYNEQFF.

The sample holds many counts of this clonotype. This chain connects TRBV7-6 to TRBJ1-3; D ambiguous. Germline assignment: CDR1 SGHVS and CDR2 FNYEAQ. V gave up 5 bases and J gave up 4 bases, with 15 bases separating them. There are 15 residues in the CDR3. The CDR3 nucleotides are TGTGCCAGCAGCCCTGGACCGTTGGGGGGAAACACCATATATTTT. Protein sequence: CASSPGPLGGNTIYF.

There are many counts of this clonotype. The chain has TRBV5-1 and TRBJ2-5, with 8 bases that match TRBD2. The length of the CDR3 is 14 residues. Germline CDR1 and CDR2: SGHRS and YFSETQ. V was pared by 4 bases and J by 5 bases, with 7 bases of the junction left unmatched. CDR3 DNA: TGCGCCAGCAGCGACGGACTAGCAGGGGAGACCCAGTACTTC. As protein: CASSDGLAGETQYF.

There are many counts of this clonotype. V usage is TRBV5-1 and J usage is TRBJ2-1; D not resolved. The CDR3 has 15 residues. CDR1 is SGHRS and CDR2 is YFSETQ in the germline V gene. V lost 4 bases, J lost 0 bases, and 11 bases lay in between. CDR3 nucleotide sequence: TGCGCCAGCAGCCTGACGGTGAGCTCCTACAATGAGCAGTTCTTC. It encodes CASSLTVSSYNEQFF.

This chain connects TRBV7-9 to TRBJ2-3, with 8 nucleotides matching TRBD2. This CDR3 is 16 amino acids long. V shed 1 base and J 0 bases; nucleotides not matched to a gene: 3. The germline gives CDR1 SEHNR, CDR2 FQNEAQ (reference sequence). CDR3 DNA sequence: TGTGCCAGCAGCTTAGAACTAGCGGCTAGCACAGATACGCAGTATTTT. It codes for CASSLELAASTDTQYF.

This clonotype came up many times. This sequence joins TRBV5-1 and TRBJ2-5; tentatively, D is TRBD2 (7 bases). This CDR3 region has 16 residues. Germline V gives CDR1 SGHRS, CDR2 YFSETQ. V dropped 1 base and J dropped 4 bases, with 17 bases sitting between them. The CDR3 DNA reads as TGCGCCAGCAGCTTGCTCGCCGCGGGGGCGGGAGAGACCCAGTACTTC. Translation: CASSLLAAGAGETQYF. Full variable domain (remainder filled in from reference TRBV5-1 and TRBJ2-5): KAGVTQTPRYLIKTRGQQVTLSCSPISGHRSVSWYQQTPGQGLQFLFEYFSETQRNKGNFPGRFSGRQFSNSRSEMNVSTLELGDSALYLCASSLLAAGAGETQYFGPGTRLLVL.

Ten or more counts support this clonotype. The CDR3: CASSLRGWYGYTF. As DNA, the CDR3 is TGTGCCAGCAGTTTACGGGGGTGGTATGGCTACACCTTC. The chain recombines TRBV12-3 or TRBV12-4 with TRBJ1-2; a possible D gene is TRBD1 (5 bases). The CDR3 runs 13 residues. Between the trimmed V and J ends, which lost 2 bases and 5 bases, there was a span of 9 bases.

This clonotype was found a few times. The V gene is TRBV29-1, the J gene TRBJ2-2; D tentatively fits TRBD1 or TRBD2 (5 bases each). The V gene's germline CDR1 is SQVTM and CDR2 ANQGSEA. The CDR3 sequence is 12 residues long. V was shortened by 7 bases and J by 2 bases, with 8 bases between the two germline ends. The CDR3 loop is CSAGQNTGELFF. In DNA, the CDR3 is TGCAGCGCGGGGCAAAACACCGGGGAGCTGTTTTTT.

This clonotype has a count of ten or more. The J gene is TRBJ1-2, the V gene TRBV20-1; 8 nucleotides line up with TRBD1. Germline CDR1 reads DFQATT; CDR2 reads SNEGSKA (reference sequence). The trim removed 0 bases at V and 8 bases at J, leaving 8 bases unmatched. The CDR3 loop spans 14 amino acids. In DNA, the CDR3 is TGCAGTGCTAGAGACCGGGCAGGGGGCGGCGGCTACACCTTC. Its translation: CSARDRAGGGGYTF.

At least ten counts were recorded for this clonotype. The chain uses TRBV5-1 and TRBJ2-2; 10 bases fit TRBD1. This CDR3 region has 19 residues. The germline V gene encodes CDR1 SGHRS and CDR2 YFSETQ. V lost 4 bases to trimming and J lost 0 bases; unmatched junction nucleotides: 12. CDR3 protein: CASSLPRDRGLSNTGELFF. The CDR3 nucleotides are TGCGCCAGCAGCCTCCCCCGGGACAGGGGACTCTCGAACACCGGGGAGCTGTTTTTT.

The sample holds many counts of this clonotype. The chain uses TRBV14 and TRBJ1-4; D gene unclear. Germline lookup yields CDR1 SGHDN and CDR2 FVKESK. V was shortened by 2 bases and J by 3 bases, with 10 bases between the two germline ends. This CDR3 region has 15 residues. The CDR3: CASSQQFASNEKLFF. CDR3 sequence (DNA): TGTGCCAGCAGCCAACAATTCGCTTCTAATGAAAAACTGTTTTTT.

This clonotype has ten or more counts. In nucleotides, the CDR3 is TGTGCCAGCAGCGCGACAGGGGTACAGCCCCAGCATTTT. Translation gives CASSATGVQPQHF. The chain joins TRBV9 to TRBJ1-5, with 8 bases aligning to TRBD1. The germline V gene encodes CDR1 SGDLS and CDR2 YYNGEE. The CDR3 totals 13 residues. V shed 3 bases and J 7 bases; nucleotides not matched to a gene: 3.

On this clonotype itself: A much larger clone is a single base away; this may be a read error. V is TRBV5-5 and J is TRBJ1-5, with D unclear. This CDR3 comprises 15 residues. In germline, CDR1 is SGHKS, CDR2 YYEKEE (reference sequence). CDR3 coding DNA: TGTGCCAGCGGCTTGGTCGCCCGGAGCACTCAGCCCCAGCATTTT. This codes for CASGLVARSTQPQHF. Complete variable domain (other parts from reference TRBV5-5 and TRBJ1-5): DAGVTQSPTHLIKTRGQQVTLRCSPISGHKSVSWYQQVLGQGPQFIFQYYEKEERGRGNFPDRFSARQFPNYSSELNVNALLLGDSALYLCASGLVARSTQPQHFGDGTRLSIL.

This clonotype has more than one count but fewer than ten. This CDR3 is CASSSRMPMNQPQHF. DNA of the CDR3: TGTGCCAGCAGTTCCCGTATGCCCATGAATCAGCCCCAGCATTTT. The V call is TRBV6-2 or TRBV6-3, the J call TRBJ1-5, with D unresolved. The CDR3 runs 15 residues. Germline loops: CDR1 MNHEY, CDR2 SVGEGT. The ends were cut back, 4 bases at V and 4 bases at J, with 14 bases in the middle.

The chain has TRBV6-4 and TRBJ1-2, with 7 bases matching TRBD1. The V gene end was trimmed by 4 bases and the J gene end by 4 bases; junction bases not matched to a gene: 6. CDR1 and CDR2 (germline): MRHNA, SNTAGT. There are 14 residues in the CDR3. In nucleotides, the CDR3 is TGTGCCAGCAGTGTTGACAGGGCCGGCTATGGCTACACCTTC. Protein product: CASSVDRAGYGYTF.

In its sample, this clonotype was seen many times. This chain connects TRBV10-3 to TRBJ2-3; either TRBD1 or TRBD2 may supply D (5 bases each). The V and J ends lost 5 bases and 2 bases respectively, with 8 bases between them. The V gene's germline CDR1 is ENHRY and CDR2 SYGVKD. This CDR3 is 13 amino acids long. The CDR3 reads CAISPGTTDTQYF. CDR3 bases: TGTGCCATCAGTCCGGGGACCACAGATACGCAGTATTTT.